This T cell receptor (beta chain) was recorded in a study of shared clonotypes between healthy human individuals. Sequencing used immunoSEQ multiplex PCR; TCRdb keeps in-frame clones, though not all of them. The sample holds some 2.3 million clones; over 90% are singletons and the top ten take around 0.4%. The CDR3 length is 14 residues. Germline trimming cut 3 bases from V and 4 bases from J; bases unmatched to any gene: 5. CDR1 SNHLY and CDR2 FYNNEI come from the germline V gene. Note on this clone: Other DNA sequences within the sample encode an identical CDR3.

The chain joins TRBV2 to TRBJ2-7, with TRBD1 identical over 8 bases. Sequencing was performed on naive CD4+ T cells from PBMCs. Subset described: CD45RA+ positively selected. The receptor was derived from a man between 18 and 29 years old in good health. Some clones in this sample may be carry-over from other donors' samples. CDR3: CASSEQGARYEQYF. CDR3 DNA sequence: TGTGCCAGCAGTGAGCAGGGGGCGCGTTACGAGCAGTACTTC.